These T cell receptor beta chains were read from a single sample in a study of control samples from healthy donors and cancer patients. Assay: immunoSEQ multiplex PCR; the TCRdb copy retains only in-frame clones and omits some. The sample carries 80,000 to 100,000 clones, approximately 86% recorded once. The sequencing input was blood. The source of these receptors is a man aged 30 to 45 in good health. Both conserved end residues are trimmed from each CDR3.

j_gene: TRBJ2-7; v_gene: TRBV28; CDR3aa: ASSLRQGTYEQY
j_gene: TRBJ1-1; v_gene: TRBV18; CDR3aa: ASSPGGFGNTEAF
j_gene: TRBJ2-7; v_gene: TRBV7-9; CDR3aa: ASSPSGNRGRSPYEQY
j_gene: TRBJ2-5; v_gene: TRBV10-3; CDR3aa: AISEGNSGRAETQY
j_gene: TRBJ1-3; v_gene: TRBV25-1; CDR3aa: ASSRHTGNTIY
j_gene: TRBJ2-2; v_gene: TRBV14; CDR3aa: ASSRREKYTGELF
j_gene: TRBJ2-3; v_gene: TRBV12-5; CDR3aa: ASGLVKDGEYTSTDTQY
j_gene: TRBJ1-6; v_gene: TRBV25-1; CDR3aa: ASSEVGTGYDSPLH
j_gene: TRBJ1-6; v_gene: TRBV21-1; CDR3aa: ASSKALSGGLGSPLH
j_gene: TRBJ1-1; v_gene: TRBV18; CDR3aa: ASSPAGGMNTEAF
j_gene: TRBJ2-7; v_gene: TRBV5-1; CDR3aa: ASRSGGGFYEQY
j_gene: TRBJ1-4; v_gene: TRBV5-8; CDR3aa: ASSQGRANEKLF
j_gene: TRBJ1-6; v_gene: TRBV7-2; CDR3aa: ASSLATGVGSPLH
j_gene: TRBJ2-1; v_gene: TRBV10-2; CDR3aa: ASSPGAPRSSYNEQF